Following are 13 T cell receptor beta chains from one sample sequenced in a study of blood T cell repertoires in COVID-19. TCRdb's copy holds only in-frame clones and misses some; the assay was immunoSEQ multiplex PCR. The sample holds a few hundred thousand clones, approximately 88% seen once. The sequencing sample was made of PBMCs or T cells enriched from blood (not recorded which). All receptors derive from a woman aged 25-40 years who had recovered from COVID-19.

This clone was recorded only once. The V gene is TRBV5-1, the J gene TRBJ2-7; 9 bases fit TRBD1. Trimming at V came to 0 bases and at J to 4 bases, leaving 14 bases not matched to a gene. The CDR3 contains 18 residues. In germline, CDR1 is SGHRS, CDR2 YFSETQ. The CDR3 region has the DNA TGCGCCAGCAGCTTGGCCGGACAGGGGCCCTCCCTTACTTACGAGCAGTACTTC. This codes for CASSLAGQGPSLTYEQYF.

The V call is TRBV28, the J call TRBJ2-7; TRBD2 matches at 12 bases. The trim removed 9 bases at V and 4 bases at J, leaving 4 bases unmatched. The CDR3 has 13 amino acids. CDR1 MDHEN and CDR2 SYDVKM come from the germline V gene. The CDR3 DNA reads as TGTGCCAGTGGACTAGCGGGATCATACGAGCAGTACTTC. Translating it yields CASGLAGSYEQYF. The full variable domain, rest sourced from reference TRBV28 and TRBJ2-7, is DVKVTQSSRYLVKRTGEKVFLECVQDMDHENMFWYRQDPGLGLRLIYFSYDVKMKEKGDIPEGYSVSREKKERFSLILESASTNQTSMYLCASGLAGSYEQYFGPGTRLTVT.

This chain connects TRBV6-5 to TRBJ1-1; no reliable D call. This CDR3 is 15 amino acids long. Between the trimmed V and J ends, which lost 6 bases and 1 base, there was a span of 15 bases. In germline, CDR1 is MNHEY, CDR2 SVGAGI. The CDR3 nucleotides read TGTGCCAGCAGGTATGAGGCGCAGAGGAACACTGAAGCTTTCTTT. Translating gives CASRYEAQRNTEAFF.

The chain couples TRBV5-1 to TRBJ2-1; 7 bases are a match to TRBD2. The CDR3 length is 15 residues. J lost 2 bases, V lost 4 bases, and 6 bases had no gene match. Germline CDR1 and CDR2: SGHRS and YFSETQ. CDR3 protein: CASSPTSSTYNEQFF. The CDR3 nucleotides are TGCGCCAGCAGCCCGACTAGCTCCACCTACAATGAGCAGTTCTTC.

The chain combines TRBV5-1 with TRBJ2-1; the match to TRBD2 covers 10 bases. J lost 1 base, V lost 0 bases, and 10 bases had no gene match. Germline CDR1 SGHRS, CDR2 YFSETQ. The CDR3 runs to 19 residues. CDR3 bases: TGCGCCAGCAGCTTGGCCGAGGTGATAGCGGGGGGATCCTACAATGAGCAGTTCTTC. Translation: CASSLAEVIAGGSYNEQFF.

CDR3 in DNA: TGTGCCAGCAGCCCAAAATCGAGGCGGCCCATCACAGATACGCAGTATTTT. Translating it yields CASSPKSRRPITDTQYF. This sequence joins TRBV2 and TRBJ2-3; D is unresolved. The CDR3 spans 17 residues. Germline CDR1 reads SNHLY; CDR2 reads FYNNEI. V lost 6 bases and J lost 2, with 21 bases in between. Supplemented by reference TRBV2 and TRBJ2-3, the full variable domain reads EPEVTQTPSHQVTQMGQEVILRCVPISNHLYFYWYRQILGQKVEFLVSFYNNEISEKSEIFDDQFSVERPDGSNFTLKIRSTKLEDSAMYFCASSPKSRRPITDTQYFGPGTRLTVL.

The V and J genes are TRBV27 and TRBJ2-1, with 9 positions matching TRBD1. The CDR3 runs 14 residues. V lost 5 bases, J lost 6 bases, and 5 bases stayed unmatched. Germline CDR1 reads MNHEY; CDR2 reads SMNVEV (reference sequence). CDR3 nucleotides: TGTGCCAGCAGTATAACAGGGGGCCTCAATGAGCAGTTCTTC. Its translation: CASSITGGLNEQFF.

V is TRBV6-2 or TRBV6-3 and J is TRBJ1-1; D is unclear. Germline CDR1 MNHEY, CDR2 SVGEGT. The CDR3 has 15 residues. Trimming took off 6 bases at V and 3 bases at J, with 17 bases between the two ends. CDR3 nucleotide sequence: TGTGCCAGCAGGCCTGAACAGAGTCCGTACACTGAAGCTTTCTTT. Translating gives CASRPEQSPYTEAFF.

The chain links TRBV4-3 to TRBJ1-2; 9 nucleotides agree with TRBD1. The CDR3 consists of 13 residues. The V gene end was trimmed by 5 bases and the J gene end by 4 bases; junction bases not matched to a gene: 2. Germline V CDR1 and CDR2: LGHNA, YSLEER. The CDR3 loop reads CASSGQGPYGYTF. CDR3 DNA sequence: TGCGCCAGCAGCGGACAGGGGCCCTATGGCTACACCTTC.

The chain couples TRBV3-1 (or the pseudogene TRBV3-2) to TRBJ2-7; D is ambiguous. In germline, CDR1 is LGHDT, CDR2 YNNKEL (reference sequence). The V gene lost 0 bases and the J gene lost 2 bases, with 8 bases spanning the gap. The CDR3 has 14 residues. The CDR3 loop reads CASSQDVKTYEQYF. As DNA, the CDR3 is TGTGCCAGCAGCCAAGATGTAAAAACCTACGAGCAGTACTTC.

The chain joins TRBV3-1 (or the pseudogene TRBV3-2) to TRBJ2-7; D unclear. The V gene's germline CDR1 is LGHDT and CDR2 YNNKEL (reference sequence). CDR3 length: 14 residues. V dropped 3 bases and J dropped 0 bases, with 9 bases sitting between them. CDR3: CASSHPKSSYEQYF. DNA of the CDR3: TGTGCCAGCAGCCACCCGAAGAGCTCCTACGAGCAGTACTTC.

The chain is built from TRBV6-6 and TRBJ1-2; D is ambiguous. V was cut by 7 bases and J by 4 bases, with 22 bases left in between. CDR3 size: 16 residues. CDR1 and CDR2 (germline): MNHNY, SVGAGI (reference sequence). DNA of the CDR3: TGTGCCAGCAAAAGTGAGGAGGTAGTCCCCACCTATGGCTACACCTTC. Translating gives CASKSEEVVPTYGYTF.

The V and J genes are TRBV28 and TRBJ2-5; the match to TRBD1 covers 9 bases. The germline gives CDR1 MDHEN, CDR2 SYDVKM. The V segment lost 7 bases and the J segment 6 bases; nucleotides outside the gene matches: 6. There are 13 residues in the CDR3. CDR3 in amino acids: CASIQGAGKTQYF. The CDR3 DNA reads as TGTGCCAGCATACAGGGGGCCGGCAAGACCCAGTACTTC.